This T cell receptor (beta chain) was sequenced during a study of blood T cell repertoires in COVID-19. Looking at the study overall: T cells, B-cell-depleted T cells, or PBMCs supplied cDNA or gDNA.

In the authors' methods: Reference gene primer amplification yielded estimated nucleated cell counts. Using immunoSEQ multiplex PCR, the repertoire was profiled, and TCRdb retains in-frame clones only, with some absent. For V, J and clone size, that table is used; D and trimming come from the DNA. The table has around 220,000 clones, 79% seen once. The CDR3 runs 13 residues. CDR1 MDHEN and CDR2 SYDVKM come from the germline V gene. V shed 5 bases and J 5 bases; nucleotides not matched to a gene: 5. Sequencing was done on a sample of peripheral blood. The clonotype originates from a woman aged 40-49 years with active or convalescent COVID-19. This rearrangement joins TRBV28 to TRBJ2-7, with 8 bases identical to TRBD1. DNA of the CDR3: TGTGCCAGCAGTGGGGACAGGACCGACGAGCAGTACTTC. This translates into CASSGDRTDEQYF.